Below, 22 T cell receptor beta chains from the same sample are listed, as sequenced in a study of T cell responses to AZD1222 COVID-19 vaccine. Method: immunoSEQ multiplex PCR; TCRdb's copy keeps in-frame clones and lacks some. The sample holds roughly 180,000 clones, 80% to 95% seen once. Here the sequenced sample was peripheral blood, taken 28 days after the second AZD1222 dose. Receptor source: an adult who received the AZD1222 COVID-19 vaccine.

CDR3 nucleotide sequence: TGTGCCAGTAGTACCTCACTCGGACAGGGGAGCTCCTATAATTCACCCCTCCACTTT. This encodes CASSTSLGQGSSYNSPLHF. The chain employs TRBV19 and TRBJ1-6; 9 nucleotides match TRBD1. Per germline, CDR1 LNHDA and CDR2 SQIVND (reference sequence). The CDR3 runs to 19 residues. J gave up 0 bases and V 4 bases, and 10 bases lay outside the gene matches.

The V and J genes are TRBV4-3 and TRBJ2-6; no reliable D call. The CDR3 contains 18 residues. Between the trimmed V and J ends, which lost 0 bases and 2 bases, there was a span of 14 bases. Germline loops: CDR1 LGHNA, CDR2 YSLEER. CDR3 protein: CASSQEPWIQTGANVLTF. The DNA of the CDR3 is TGCGCCAGCAGCCAAGAACCCTGGATCCAAACTGGGGCCAACGTCCTGACTTTC.

V usage is TRBV6-1 and J usage is TRBJ2-7; D possibly corresponds to TRBD1 (5 bases). Germline CDR1 MNHNS, CDR2 SASEGT. The V gene lost 1 base and the J gene lost 1 base, with 11 bases spanning the gap. The CDR3 consists of 15 residues. The CDR3 nucleotides are TGTGCCAGCAGTGAAGGGGGCGTAGGTTCCTACGAGCAGTACTTC. The encoded protein is CASSEGGVGSYEQYF.

The CDR3 region is CASSLGGQGGQFF. In DNA, the CDR3 is TGTGCCAGCAGCTTGGGCGGACAGGGCGGACAGTTCTTC. This chain uses TRBV11-2 with TRBJ2-1; 8 positions match TRBD1. Germline values: CDR1 SGHAT, CDR2 FQNNGV. V shed 3 bases and J 13 bases; nucleotides not matched to a gene: 8. This CDR3 is built from 13 residues.

This chain's CDR3 is CAISVSSGGWADTQYF. The CDR3 region has the DNA TGTGCCATCAGTGTCTCTAGCGGGGGCTGGGCAGATACGCAGTATTTT. V is TRBV10-3 and J is TRBJ2-3; 10 nucleotides line up with TRBD2. V trimming: 4 bases; J trimming: 4 bases; junction bases outside the gene matches: 8. CDR3 length equals 16 residues. Germline CDR1 ENHRY, CDR2 SYGVKD.

The V and J genes are TRBV30 and TRBJ2-7; D call uncertain. Germline V CDR1 and CDR2: GTSNPN, SVGIG (reference sequence). This CDR3 contains 12 residues. Trimming removed 2 bases at V and 7 bases at J, with 12 bases between. The CDR3 DNA is TGTGCCTGGAGTAGGTCCTTGCTTGAGCAGTACTTC. It is translated as CAWSRSLLEQYF. The full variable domain, in which reference TRBV30 and TRBJ2-7 provide the parts outside the CDR3, is SQTIHQWPATLVQPVGSPLSLECTVEGTSNPNLYWYRQAAGRGLQLLFYSVGIGQISSEVPQNLSASRPQDRQFILSSKKLLLSDSGFYLCAWSRSLLEQYFGPGTRLTVT.

The chain couples TRBV12-3 or TRBV12-4 to TRBJ1-1; D is uncertain. V was trimmed by 6 bases and J by 1 base, leaving 9 bases between them. This CDR3 region has 13 residues. CDR3 DNA sequence: TGTGCCAGCAGCCGACAAACGAACACTGAAGCTTTCTTT. Its translation: CASSRQTNTEAFF.

The V call is TRBV5-4, the J call TRBJ2-3; tentative D call: TRBD2 (6 bases). V was clipped by 0 bases and J by 0 bases, with 14 bases between them. The CDR3 is 17 amino acids. Germline assignment: CDR1 SGHNT and CDR2 YYREEE (reference sequence). The CDR3 nucleotides read TGTGCCAGCAGCTTGGCTTCGGGGAGCGGGAGCACAGATACGCAGTATTTT. The encoded protein is CASSLASGSGSTDTQYF. Supplemented by reference TRBV5-4 and TRBJ2-3, the full variable domain reads ETGVTQSPTHLIKTRGQQVTLRCSSQSGHNTVSWYQQALGQGPQFIFQYYREEENGRGNFPPRFSGLQFPNYSSELNVNALELDDSALYLCASSLASGSGSTDTQYFGPGTRLTVL.

The gene calls are TRBV7-2 and TRBJ1-5; TRBD1 might be the D (5 bases). Germline CDR1 is SGHTA and CDR2 is FQGNSA. The V gene lost 1 base and the J gene lost 1 base, with 8 bases spanning the gap. CDR3 length: 15 residues. The CDR3 bases are TGTGCCAGCAGCTTAGGCAGGGTGAGCAATCAGCCCCAGCATTTT. Translated, it gives CASSLGRVSNQPQHF. Full variable domain (missing parts from reference TRBV7-2 and TRBJ1-5): GAGVSQSPSNKVTEKGKDVELRCDPISGHTALYWYRQSLGQGLEFLIYFQGNSAPDKSGLPSDRFSAERTGGSVSTLTIQRTQQEDSAVYLCASSLGRVSNQPQHFGDGTRLSIL.

The chain has TRBV10-1 and TRBJ1-4; 8 nucleotides match TRBD1. J was trimmed by 7 bases and V by 5 bases; bases with no gene match: 6. The germline V gene has CDR1 WNHNN and CDR2 SYGVQD (reference sequence). This CDR3 is built from 14 residues. The CDR3 loop reads CASSSGGDGEKLFF. The CDR3 DNA is TGCGCCAGCAGTTCAGGGGGCGATGGTGAAAAACTGTTTTTT.

This clone was recorded once. The chain has TRBV18 and TRBJ2-1; D is unclear. Germline lookup yields CDR1 KGHSH and CDR2 LQKENI. The CDR3 is 15 residues long. Deletions cut 0 bases from V and 7 bases from J, with 13 bases between. The CDR3 DNA reads TGTGCCAGCTCACCACCGGGAATTCGGTCTAATGAGCAGTTCTTC. Amino acids: CASSPPGIRSNEQFF.

The table lists this clone with a count of one. The rearrangement uses TRBV2 and TRBJ1-1; D is uncertain. Trimming shortened V by 4 bases and J by 7 bases, and 7 bases separated the two germline ends. This CDR3 has 11 amino acids. Germline V gene data show CDR1 as SNHLY and CDR2 as FYNNEI. CDR3 residues: CASSGGVEAFF. The DNA of the CDR3 is TGTGCCAGCAGTGGCGGCGTTGAAGCTTTCTTT.

The genes are TRBV28 and TRBJ2-3, with 12 bases identical to TRBD1. Germline CDR1 is MDHEN and CDR2 is SYDVKM. This CDR3 has 19 residues. The ends lost 6 bases at V and 0 bases at J; junction bases unmatched: 13. CDR3 loop: CASSSTGTGGHTSTDTQYF. As DNA, the CDR3 is TGTGCCAGCAGCTCCACCGGGACAGGGGGCCATACCAGCACAGATACGCAGTATTTT.

A word on this clone: Relative to the germline gene, one junction end is altered; a read error may explain this. J is TRBJ2-7 and V is TRBV5-1, with 8 bases lining up with TRBD2. Germline V lookup: CDR1 SGHRS, CDR2 YFSETQ. This CDR3 is built from 16 residues. The CDR3 DNA is TGCGCCCGCAGCTTGGGGCCCGGGGGGGTTTCCTACGAGCAGTACTTC. Residues: CARSLGPGGVSYEQYF. Looking up the rest from reference TRBV5-1 and TRBJ2-7 gives the full variable domain: KAGVTQTPRYLIKTRGQQVTLSCSPISGHRSVSWYQQTPGQGLQFLFEYFSETQRNKGNFPGRFSGRQFSNSRSEMNVSTLELGDSALYLCARSLGPGGVSYEQYFGPGTRLTVT.

The chain uses TRBV27 and TRBJ2-5; 9 nucleotides agree with TRBD1. Per germline, CDR1 MNHEY and CDR2 SMNVEV (reference sequence). Trimming took 6 bases from V and 6 from J; bases not matched to a gene: 5. This CDR3 has 13 residues. CDR3 nucleotides: TGTGCCAGCAGCGGGACAGGGTGGCAGACCCAGTACTTC. This codes for CASSGTGWQTQYF.

The chain links TRBV27 to TRBJ2-7; no clear D gene. Germline CDR1 reads MNHEY; CDR2 reads SMNVEV (reference sequence). V shed 2 bases and J shed 0 bases, with 5 bases lying between them. The CDR3 extends over 13 amino acids. CDR3 loop: CASSLGHSYEQYF. The CDR3 nucleotides read TGTGCCAGCAGTTTAGGGCACTCCTACGAGCAGTACTTC.

V is TRBV7-6 and J is TRBJ2-6, with a tentative D call TRBD1 (5 bases). CDR3 size: 20 residues. CDR1 is SGHVS, CDR2 FNYEAQ, per germline. V lost 4 bases and J 2 bases, leaving 24 bases between the germline ends. The CDR3 DNA reads as TGTGCCAGCAGCTCAAGCTACCCAGGGAACTTTTCAGCTGGGGCCAACGTCCTGACTTTC. The encoded protein is CASSSSYPGNFSAGANVLTF.

The chain combines TRBV7-8 with TRBJ2-7; D might be TRBD1 (6 bases). Trimming stripped 1 base from V and 2 bases from J, with 12 bases between. Germline CDR1 is SGHVS and CDR2 is FQNEAQ. The CDR3 covers 15 residues. DNA of the CDR3: TGTGCCAGCAGCTTAGAGGTCACAGGGCCCTACGAGCAGTACTTC. This sequence encodes CASSLEVTGPYEQYF.

The V and J genes are TRBV19 and TRBJ2-2, with 9 bases that match TRBD1. V trimming: 4 bases; J trimming: 7 bases; junction bases outside the gene matches: 7. The germline V gene encodes CDR1 LNHDA and CDR2 SQIVND (reference sequence). This CDR3 is 15 amino acids long. The CDR3 reads CASSRRQGVVGELFF. In nucleotides, the CDR3 is TGTGCCAGTAGTAGGAGACAGGGGGTTGTCGGGGAGCTGTTTTTT.

This rearrangement joins TRBV10-3 to TRBJ2-1, with 11 bases that match TRBD1. This CDR3 spans 15 amino acids. Germline CDR1 and CDR2: ENHRY and SYGVKD. Losses at the gene ends were 8 bases for V and 7 bases for J; bases not matched to a gene: 10. The CDR3 protein is CAIGLGQGATNEQFF. The CDR3 bases are TGTGCCATCGGACTCGGACAGGGGGCGACGAATGAGCAGTTCTTC.

The chain joins TRBV7-3 to TRBJ1-1; TRBD1 is a possible D gene (6 bases). Trimming took 5 bases from V and 0 from J, leaving 13 bases between them. The germline V gene has CDR1 SGHTA and CDR2 FQGTGA. This CDR3 is built from 15 residues. CDR3 bases: TGTGCCAGCAGCCTTAGAGGGGGGGTGAACACTGAAGCTTTCTTT. It translates to CASSLRGGVNTEAFF.

The gene calls are TRBV19 and TRBJ1-2, with TRBD1 identical over 9 bases. This CDR3 has 17 amino acids. Germline lookup yields CDR1 LNHDA and CDR2 SQIVND (reference sequence). V shed 5 bases, J shed 0 bases, and the junction held 10 bases outside the gene matches. CDR3 DNA: TGTGCCAGTAGTCTTCACAGGGGGCCCCGCTCTAACTATGGCTACACCTTC. This gives the protein CASSLHRGPRSNYGYTF.